The rows below give T cell receptor beta chains drawn from one sample of a study of blood T cell repertoires in COVID-19. Libraries were prepared by immunoSEQ multiplex PCR; TCRdb keeps only in-frame clonotypes and omits some of them. The sample has over 60,000 clones, 60% to 80% seen once. The specimen was peripheral blood. The receptors originated from a man aged 80 or over with active or convalescent COVID-19. The CDR3 runs from the conserved cysteine through the conserved F or W. The D gene is left open where the match is weak. Clone sizes are given selectively: once, few, many, or a class where the clone is expanded.

clone size | J gene | V gene | D gene | CDR3 protein | CDR3 DNA
. | TRBJ2-3 | TRBV10-3 | TRBD1 | CASTTGEDTQYF | TGTGCCAGTACGACAGGGGAAGATACGCAGTATTTT
. | TRBJ1-4 | TRBV3-1/TRBV3-2 | . | CASSPRWEPPEKLFF | TGTGCCAGCAGCCCGAGGTGGGAGCCCCCCGAAAAACTGTTTTTT
. | TRBJ2-5 | TRBV6-6 | TRBD1 | CASSSRQGTAETQYF | TGTGCCAGCAGTAGTCGACAGGGAACGGCGGAGACCCAGTACTTC
. | TRBJ1-5 | TRBV7-9 | . | CASSLGGSRQPQHF | TGTGCCAGCAGCTTAGGGGGCTCCCGACAGCCCCAGCATTTT
few | TRBJ1-6 | TRBV5-1 | . | CASSLALDRRNSPLHF | TGCGCCAGCAGCTTGGCCTTGGACAGACGGAATTCACCCCTCCACTTT
once | TRBJ1-6 | TRBV12-5 | TRBD1 | CASAADRASSYNSPLHF | TGTGCTAGTGCCGCGGACAGGGCCAGTTCCTATAATTCACCCCTCCACTTT
. | TRBJ2-7 | TRBV13 | TRBD1 | CASSLGYRGHDYEQYF | TGTGCCAGCAGCTTAGGGTACAGGGGGCACGACTACGAGCAGTACTTC
. | TRBJ2-7 | TRBV18 | . | CASSPPTGSTYEQYF | TGTGCCAGCTCACCACCGACAGGTTCAACCTACGAGCAGTACTTC
. | TRBJ2-1 | TRBV14 | . | CASSQLTGVEQFF | TGTGCCAGCAGCCAACTCACCGGGGTTGAGCAGTTCTTC
. | TRBJ2-3 | TRBV20-1 | . | CSASFRVGTDTQYF | TGCAGTGCTAGTTTCCGCGTCGGCACAGATACGCAGTATTTT
few | TRBJ2-1 | TRBV5-6 | TRBD2 | CASSPRTSGGQFF | TGTGCCAGCAGCCCGCGGACTAGCGGGGGACAGTTCTTC
. | TRBJ2-1 | TRBV28 | . | CASSLSGLNYNEQFF | TGTGCCAGCAGTTTAAGCGGGTTAAACTACAATGAGCAGTTCTTC
. | TRBJ1-1 | TRBV30 | . | CAWSNRANTEAFF | TGTGCCTGGAGTAACAGGGCGAACACTGAAGCTTTCTTT
. | TRBJ2-5 | TRBV7-6 | . | CASSLTLQETQYF | TGTGCCAGCAGCCTCACTCTCCAAGAGACCCAGTACTTC
. | TRBJ1-1 | TRBV13 | . | CASSFGLSRTEAFF | TGTGCCAGCAGCTTTGGTCTCTCGAGGACTGAAGCTTTCTTT
. | TRBJ2-2 | TRBV6-5 | . | CASSTRQQGTGELFF | TGTGCCAGCAGCACGAGGCAACAGGGAACCGGGGAGCTGTTTTTT
. | TRBJ2-5 | TRBV7-9 | TRBD2 | CARRRGGETQYF | TGTGCCAGGAGGCGGGGGGGAGAGACCCAGTACTTC
. | TRBJ1-1 | TRBV7-6 | TRBD1 | CASSPWSGGAWAEAFF | TGTGCCAGCAGCCCATGGTCAGGGGGCGCGTGGGCTGAAGCTTTCTTT